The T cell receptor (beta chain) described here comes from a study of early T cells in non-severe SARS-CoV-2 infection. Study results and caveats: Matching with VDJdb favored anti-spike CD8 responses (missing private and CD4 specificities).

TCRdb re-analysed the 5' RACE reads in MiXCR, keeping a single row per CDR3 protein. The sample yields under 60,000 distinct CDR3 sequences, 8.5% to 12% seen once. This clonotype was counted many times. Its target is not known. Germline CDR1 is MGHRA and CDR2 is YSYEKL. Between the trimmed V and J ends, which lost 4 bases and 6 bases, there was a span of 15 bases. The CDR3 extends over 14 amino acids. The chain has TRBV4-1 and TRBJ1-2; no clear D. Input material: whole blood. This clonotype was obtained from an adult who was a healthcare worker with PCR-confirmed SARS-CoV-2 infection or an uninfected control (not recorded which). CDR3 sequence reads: CASSRPTGRNGYTF. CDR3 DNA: TGCGCCAGCAGCCGCCCAACGGGAAGGAATGGCTACACCTTC.